The rows below give T cell receptor beta chains drawn from one sample of a study of cytomegalovirus exposure and HLA in healthy donors. TCRdb's table, derived via immunoSEQ multiplex PCR, lists solely in-frame clones and lacks some. The sample table includes 150,000 to 200,000 clones. Sequences were obtained from PBMCs. The source of these receptors is a woman between 18 and 29 years old in good health and CMV-seropositive. Both conserved end residues are part of each CDR3. Fields, in order: J gene, V gene, D gene, CDR3 DNA, CDR3 protein. The D gene is left open where the match is weak.

>TRBJ2-7|TRBV6-6|TRBD1
TGTGCCAGCAGTCACAGGGGAAGTAAGACCTACGAGCAGTACTTC
CASSHRGSKTYEQYF
>TRBJ1-2|TRBV29-1|NA
TGCAGCGTTGAAAGGGCCAGGGACTATGGCTACACCTTC
CSVERARDYGYTF
>TRBJ1-5|TRBV6-1|TRBD1
TGTGCCAGCAGGGTTACAGGGGGGAACAATCAGCCCCAGCATTTT
CASRVTGGNNQPQHF
>TRBJ1-3|TRBV30|NA
TGTGCCTGGAGGATACAGGGATCTGGAAACACCATATATTTT
CAWRIQGSGNTIYF
>TRBJ1-1|TRBV29-1|NA
TGCAGCACAAGGACAGTAGAGAACACTGAAGCTTTCTTT
CSTRTVENTEAFF
>TRBJ2-3|TRBV11-2|TRBD1
TGTGCCAGCAGCCCAAGGGGGCGCGACACAGATACGCAGTATTTT
CASSPRGRDTDTQYF
>TRBJ2-7|TRBV6-9|NA
TGTGCCAGCAGTTGGTTCGAAGGGGGACCCCACGAGCAGTACTTC
CASSWFEGGPHEQYF
>TRBJ1-3|TRBV10-3|TRBD1
TGTGCCATCGGACAGGAATCTGGAAACACCATATATTTT
CAIGQESGNTIYF
>TRBJ2-7|TRBV5-1|TRBD2
TGCGCCAGCAGCCCGGGACTAGGGTCCTACGAGCAGTACTTC
CASSPGLGSYEQYF
>TRBJ1-4|TRBV19|NA
TGTGCCAGTAGTACCAGGACTGGCGGTAATGAAAAACTGTTTTTT
CASSTRTGGNEKLFF
>TRBJ1-5|TRBV15|NA
TGTGCCACCAGCAGAGATGGTAAGGCACGGAGGGGTGATCAGCCCCAGCATTTT
CATSRDGKARRGDQPQHF
>TRBJ1-4|TRBV4-1|TRBD1
TGCGCCAGCAGACAACCGACAGGGCCTAATGAAAAACTGTTTTTT
CASRQPTGPNEKLFF
>TRBJ2-3|TRBV4-2|NA
TGTGCCAGCAGCCACGCTAGCCCTAGCACAATAAGCACAGATACGCAGTATTTT
CASSHASPSTISTDTQYF
>TRBJ2-3|TRBV9|TRBD2
TGTGCCAGCAGCGGCGGGGGAGAAGATACGCAGTATTTT
CASSGGGEDTQYF
>TRBJ2-5|TRBV18|NA
TGTGCCAGCTCACCCAGGAGGGGCACGGAGGAAGAGACCCAGTACTTC
CASSPRRGTEEETQYF
>TRBJ2-7|TRBV29-1|TRBD1
TGCAGCATACTACGGAGGACAGGGAGCTACGAGCAGTACTTC
CSILRRTGSYEQYF
>TRBJ1-4|TRBV6-5|TRBD1
TGTGCCAGCAGTTCCCGGGACAGAGGAGAAAAACTGTTTTTT
CASSSRDRGEKLFF
>TRBJ2-5|TRBV19|NA
TGTGCCAGTAGTACGCGGGGAGGCCAAGAGACCCAGTACTTC
CASSTRGGQETQYF
>TRBJ1-4|TRBV4-3|TRBD1
TGCGCCAGCAGCCCCAGGGGGGTTAATGAAAAACTGTTTTTT
CASSPRGVNEKLFF
>TRBJ1-2|TRBV29-1|NA
TGCAGCGCCCGAAGGGCCAGCGGGTCTGGCTACACCTTC
CSARRASGSGYTF
>TRBJ1-6|TRBV7-6|NA
TGTGCCAGCGAGGCGAGGCCGGGTTCACCCCTCCACTTT
CASEARPGSPLHF
>TRBJ1-1|TRBV11-2|TRBD1
TGTGCCAGCAGCTATCCGGGACAGGGGGCTCGCCACACTGAAGCTTTCTTT
CASSYPGQGARHTEAFF
>TRBJ1-2|TRBV5-6|NA
TGTGCCAGCAGCTTGGTTGAGAAGGGACTCTTTTTCAACTATGGCTACACCTTC
CASSLVEKGLFFNYGYTF
>TRBJ1-1|TRBV10-3|NA
TGTGCCATCAGGGGGGACACCGGGAACACTGAAGCTTTCTTT
CAIRGDTGNTEAFF
>TRBJ2-3|TRBV5-1|TRBD2
TGCGCCAGCAGCTTGATAGCGCGGGAGTCTACGCAGTATTTT
CASSLIARESTQYF
>TRBJ2-1|TRBV5-1|TRBD2
TGCGCCAGCAGCTTGACTCTAGCGGGAGGGCCCAATGAGCAGTTCTTC
CASSLTLAGGPNEQFF
>TRBJ1-4|TRBV6-6|TRBD1
TGTGCCAGCAGACGGACAGGGGGCTCTAATGAAAAACTGTTTTTT
CASRRTGGSNEKLFF